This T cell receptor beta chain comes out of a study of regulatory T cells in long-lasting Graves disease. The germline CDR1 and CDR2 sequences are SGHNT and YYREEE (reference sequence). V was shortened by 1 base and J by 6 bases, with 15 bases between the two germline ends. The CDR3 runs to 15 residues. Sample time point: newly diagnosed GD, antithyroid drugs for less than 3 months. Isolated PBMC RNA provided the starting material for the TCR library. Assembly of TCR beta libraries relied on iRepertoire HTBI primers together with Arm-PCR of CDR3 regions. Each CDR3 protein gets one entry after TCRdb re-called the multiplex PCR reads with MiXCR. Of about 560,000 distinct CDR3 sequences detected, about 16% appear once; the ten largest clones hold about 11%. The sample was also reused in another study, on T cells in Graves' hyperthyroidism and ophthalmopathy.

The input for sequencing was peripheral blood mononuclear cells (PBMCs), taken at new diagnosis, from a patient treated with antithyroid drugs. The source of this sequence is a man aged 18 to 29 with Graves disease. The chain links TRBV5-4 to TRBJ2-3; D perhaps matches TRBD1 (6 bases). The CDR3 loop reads CASSLSGDPGDTQYF. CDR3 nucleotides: TGTGCCAGCAGCTTGTCAGGGGATCCCGGGGATACGCAGTATTTT.